The 14 T cell receptor beta chains listed next were all sequenced from one sample in a study of CXCR3-negative and CXCR3-positive naive CD8 T cells. The TRB cDNA libraries were prepared by 5' RACE with UMI labels. TCRdb reprocessed the 5' RACE reads and reports one entry per CDR3 protein, with no DNA. This repertoire includes around 52,000 distinct CDR3 sequences. The specimen sequenced was memory CD8+ T cells from blood. The receptors here all came from a human donor in good health. Some clones in this sample may be carry-over from other donors' samples.

The chain uses TRBV7-3 and TRBJ1-1; absent DNA, TCRdb's TRBD1 call cannot be checked. The CDR3 consists of 14 residues. Germline CDR1 reads SGHTA; CDR2 reads FQGTGA. CDR3 protein: CASSPAGMNTEAFF. The full variable domain, in which reference TRBV7-3 and TRBJ1-1 provide the parts outside the CDR3, is GAGVSQTPSNKVTEKGKYVELRCDPISGHTALYWYRQSLGQGPEFLIYFQGTGAADDSGLPNDRFFAVRPEGSVSTLKIQRTERGDSAVYLCASSPAGMNTEAFFGQGTRLTVV.

According to its frequency, this clonotype is medium-sized (0.01 to 0.1%). The chain links TRBV12-3 or TRBV12-4 to TRBJ2-1; TCRdb reports TRBD1, a call that lacks DNA to check it against. The CDR3 consists of 15 residues. This chain's CDR3 is CASSLRPDALSEQFF.

This sequence joins TRBV29-1 and TRBJ2-1; TCRdb gives TRBD2 as the D gene, but with no DNA this cannot be confirmed. The CDR3 has 12 residues. Germline V lookup: CDR1 SQVTM, CDR2 ANQGSEA. This chain's CDR3 is CSVGGYYNEQFF.

The V and J genes are TRBV21-1 and TRBJ2-7; no DNA is available, so the TRBD1 call from TCRdb remains unchecked. TRBV21-1 is recorded as a pseudogene. This CDR3 spans 18 amino acids. The CDR3 region is CASSRQGGPACRSYEQYF.

The chain couples TRBV29-1 to TRBJ1-1; TCRdb returns TRBD1, unconfirmable since there is no DNA. The CDR3 runs 12 residues. Germline-derived CDR1 and CDR2 are SQVTM and ANQGSEA. CDR3 region: CSVPTGDTEAFF.

V gene TRBV5-5 combines with J gene TRBJ1-5. The CDR3 runs 15 residues. CDR1 and CDR2 (germline): SGHKS, YYEKEE (reference sequence). CDR3 sequence: CASSLGPMYNQPQHF.

The CDR3 sequence: CASSPPAGGGHNEQFF. The rearrangement links TRBV13 to TRBJ2-1; the D call from TCRdb, TRBD2, cannot be confirmed without DNA. This CDR3 is 16 amino acids long. Germline V gene lookup returns CDR1 PRHDT and CDR2 FYEKMQ (reference sequence).

The CDR3 is CASSSPGGDGYTF. V is TRBV5-6 and J is TRBJ1-2; TCRdb gives TRBD1 as the D gene, but with no DNA this cannot be confirmed. The CDR3 is made up of 13 amino acids. Germline CDR1 SGHDT, CDR2 YYEEEE.

This rearrangement joins TRBV10-3 to TRBJ1-2; TCRdb calls TRBD1, which cannot be checked without DNA. CDR1 and CDR2 from the germline V gene are ENHRY and SYGVKD. The CDR3 consists of 18 residues. The CDR3 here is CAISEDGTQDLNFYGYTF.

This chain connects TRBV29-1 to TRBJ2-7; absent DNA, TCRdb's TRBD1 call cannot be checked. Per the germline V gene, CDR1 is SQVTM and CDR2 is ANQGSEA. The CDR3 has 12 amino acids. The CDR3 sequence: CSVTLGGGEQYF.

V gene TRBV29-1 combines with J gene TRBJ1-2; TCRdb proposes TRBD1, but this gene call is untestable without DNA. The germline gives CDR1 SQVTM, CDR2 ANQGSEA. The CDR3 sequence is 13 residues long. The CDR3 protein is CSVGPLGDYGYTF.

The rearrangement links TRBV29-1 to TRBJ2-1; TCRdb's assignment of TRBD1 cannot be checked, as there is no DNA. CDR3 length equals 13 residues. Germline CDR1 and CDR2: SQVTM and ANQGSEA. CDR3 sequence: CSVLRGGGNEQFF.

The CDR3 protein is CSVERGPRPDTQYF. The chain has TRBV29-1 and TRBJ2-3; TCRdb gives TRBD1 as the D gene, but with no DNA this cannot be confirmed. Per the germline V gene, CDR1 is SQVTM and CDR2 is ANQGSEA. CDR3 length: 14 amino acids.

The genes are TRBV6-1 and TRBJ2-2; the D call from TCRdb, TRBD1, cannot be confirmed without DNA. The CDR3 sequence is 16 residues long. Germline V gene data show CDR1 as MNHNS and CDR2 as SASEGT. The CDR3: CASSVGSGQGTGELFF.